Each of the 18 T cell receptor beta chains below was sequenced from the same sample in a study of blood T cell repertoires in COVID-19. The data were produced by immunoSEQ multiplex PCR, yet TCRdb's version contains in-frame clones alone and is incomplete. Of about 110,000 clones listed, around 86% were seen once; the top ten hold 4.1%. The sample was peripheral blood. Source of these receptors: a man aged 50 or older with acute or convalescent COVID-19.

The chain recombines TRBV3-1 (or the pseudogene TRBV3-2) with TRBJ1-1; 7 bases map to TRBD1. The trim removed 6 bases at V and 1 base at J, leaving 5 bases unmatched. In germline, CDR1 is LGHDT, CDR2 YNNKEL (reference sequence). This CDR3 contains 14 residues. The CDR3 bases are TGTGCCAGCAGTTCATACAGGGGGAACACTGAAGCTTTCTTT. Protein sequence: CASSSYRGNTEAFF.

This chain links TRBV5-1 with TRBJ1-6; TRBD1 matches at 7 bases. CDR1 and CDR2 (germline): SGHRS, YFSETQ. This CDR3 has 16 residues. With V trimmed by 3 bases and J by 7 bases, 10 bases remained unmatched. The chain's CDR3 is CASSSSTGTENSPLHF. In nucleotides, the CDR3 is TGCGCCAGCAGCTCATCAACCGGGACAGAGAATTCACCCCTCCACTTT.

V is TRBV9 and J is TRBJ2-7, with TRBD2 matching over 8 bases. The CDR3 has 16 residues. Germline V CDR1 and CDR2: SGDLS, YYNGEE. With 3 bases clipped from V and 7 bases from J, the junction kept 15 bases outside the gene matches. As DNA, the CDR3 is TGTGCCAGCAGCGCACGGCCGGGACTAGACTTAGGTGAGCAGTACTTC. Its protein product is CASSARPGLDLGEQYF.

This clone was counted only a few times. The V gene is TRBV19, the J gene TRBJ1-2; D might be TRBD1 (6 bases). Between the trimmed V and J ends, which lost 1 base and 2 bases, there was a span of 11 bases. The CDR3 is 15 residues long. Germline loops: CDR1 LNHDA, CDR2 SQIVND (reference sequence). CDR3 in amino acids: CASSIAPQGNYGYTF. CDR3 nucleotides: TGTGCCAGTAGTATAGCGCCACAGGGAAACTATGGCTACACCTTC.

This sequence joins TRBV6-1 and TRBJ2-5; tentatively, D is TRBD2 (6 bases). The CDR3 totals 16 residues. Deletions cut 3 bases from V and 2 bases from J, with 16 bases between. The germline gives CDR1 MNHNS, CDR2 SASEGT. The CDR3 DNA follows: TGTGCCAGCAGTGAGGGCCGACTAGTTCGACAAGAGACCCAGTACTTC. Translation gives CASSEGRLVRQETQYF.

The chain couples TRBV5-5 to TRBJ1-3; a possible D gene is TRBD1 (5 bases). CDR1 and CDR2 from the germline V gene are SGHKS and YYEKEE (reference sequence). CDR3 length: 14 residues. V lost 4 bases and J lost 0, with 8 bases in between. In nucleotides, the CDR3 is TGTGCCAGCAGCGGACAACTCTCTGGAAACACCATATATTTT. Its protein is CASSGQLSGNTIYF.

The V call is TRBV6-1, the J call TRBJ2-1, with 12 bases fitting TRBD2. The V segment lost 3 bases and the J segment 0 bases; nucleotides outside the gene matches: 6. The CDR3 sequence is 18 residues long. Germline loops: CDR1 MNHNS, CDR2 SASEGT. CDR3 loop: CASSEWLAGGSSYNEQFF. The CDR3 DNA is TGTGCCAGCAGTGAGTGGCTAGCGGGGGGGAGCTCCTACAATGAGCAGTTCTTC.

This clone has a single count. The chain is built from TRBV11-1 and TRBJ2-7; 7 bases are shared with TRBD1. The CDR3 is 16 amino acids. Germline lookup yields CDR1 SGHAT and CDR2 FQDESV (reference sequence). The trim removed 1 base at V and 3 bases at J, leaving 9 bases unmatched. The CDR3 protein is CASSLDVGTDLYEQYF. For the CDR3, the DNA is TGTGCCAGCAGCTTAGACGTCGGGACAGATCTCTACGAGCAGTACTTC.

The table lists this clone with a few counts. This chain uses TRBV11-3 with TRBJ2-7, with 13 positions matching TRBD2. Germline loops: CDR1 SGHNT, CDR2 YENEEA. There are 15 residues in the CDR3. Trimming cost V 4 bases and J 4 bases; bases outside gene matches: 4. The CDR3, as DNA: TGTGCCAGCAGCTCCTGGACTAGCGGGGGTTACGAGCAGTACTTC. It translates to CASSSWTSGGYEQYF.

This clone occurred a few times. The chain combines TRBV27 with TRBJ2-7; D perhaps matches TRBD1 (5 bases). The CDR3 runs to 14 residues. Germline loops: CDR1 MNHEY, CDR2 SMNVEV (reference sequence). The ends were cut back, 2 bases at V and 2 bases at J, with 10 bases in the middle. This CDR3 reads CASSLVAGTYEQYF. The CDR3 nucleotides are TGTGCCAGCAGTTTAGTAGCAGGGACCTACGAGCAGTACTTC.

This chain joins TRBV5-5 and TRBJ2-5, with D unresolved. V shed 4 bases and J shed 2 bases, with 12 bases lying between them. The CDR3 runs 14 residues. The V gene's germline CDR1 is SGHKS and CDR2 YYEKEE (reference sequence). CDR3 amino acids: CASSAGPIQETQYF. The CDR3 nucleotides read TGTGCCAGCAGCGCCGGTCCCATTCAAGAGACCCAGTACTTC.

The table lists this clone with a count of one. The chain employs TRBV3-1 (or the pseudogene TRBV3-2) and TRBJ2-1, with 8 positions matching TRBD2. CDR3 size: 15 residues. The V gene end was trimmed by 2 bases and the J gene end by 5 bases; junction bases not matched to a gene: 5. The germline CDR1 and CDR2 sequences are LGHDT and YNNKEL (reference sequence). Here the CDR3 reads CASSQWIAGNNEQFF. The CDR3 DNA sequence: TGTGCCAGCAGCCAATGGATAGCGGGGAACAATGAGCAGTTCTTC.

The genes are TRBV23-1 and TRBJ2-4; possibly TRBD2 for D (5 bases). TRBV23-1 is an open reading frame, and its role is uncertain. The CDR3 sequence is 15 residues long. Trimming removed 3 bases at V and 6 bases at J, with 15 bases between. The CDR3 region is CASSHGGLYTNIQYF. The DNA of the CDR3 is TGCGCCAGCAGTCACGGAGGACTCTACACAAACATTCAGTACTTC.

This clone was seen more than once but under ten times. The chain joins TRBV10-3 to TRBJ2-7, with D possibly matching TRBD2 (5 bases). V shed 3 bases and J shed 0 bases, with 12 bases lying between them. Germline V gene sequence: CDR1 ENHRY, CDR2 SYGVKD. This CDR3 is built from 15 residues. The chain's CDR3 is CAISESGGSSYEQYF. CDR3 nucleotide sequence: TGTGCCATCAGTGAAAGTGGAGGCAGCTCCTACGAGCAGTACTTC.

This clone was counted only a few times. This chain links TRBV30 with TRBJ1-6; maybe TRBD1 (6 bases). This CDR3 comprises 13 residues. V lost 5 bases to trimming and J lost 6 bases, with 11 bases between them. Germline V gene data show CDR1 as GTSNPN and CDR2 as SVGIG (reference sequence). The CDR3 is CAWEQGTNSPLHF. CDR3 DNA: TGTGCCTGGGAGCAGGGGACTAATTCACCCCTCCACTTT.

This chain uses TRBV7-9 with TRBJ2-2; 11 bases are a match to TRBD2. The length of the CDR3 is 16 residues. With V trimmed by 5 bases and J by 2 bases, 4 bases remained unmatched. Germline-derived CDR1 and CDR2 are SEHNR and FQNEAQ (reference sequence). CDR3 nucleotide sequence: TGTGCCAGCAGCCGTCTAGCGGGGGGTAACACCGGGGAGCTGTTTTTT. It specifies CASSRLAGGNTGELFF.

This chain links TRBV5-1 with TRBJ2-3; weak D call: TRBD2 (5 bases). V lost 4 bases and J 0 bases, leaving 15 bases between the germline ends. The CDR3 is made up of 16 amino acids. Per the germline V gene, CDR1 is SGHRS and CDR2 is YFSETQ. This CDR3 is CASSETERPSTDTQYF. The CDR3 DNA reads as TGCGCCAGCAGCGAAACCGAGCGGCCTAGCACAGATACGCAGTATTTT.

The CDR3 nucleotides are TGTGCCAGCAGTTACTCGGGGACACCCATAACCGGGGAGCTGTTTTTT. This gives the protein CASSYSGTPITGELFF. The chain combines TRBV6-5 with TRBJ2-2, with a tentative D call TRBD1 (6 bases). Deletions cut 0 bases from V and 5 bases from J, with 13 bases between. The CDR3 is 16 residues long. CDR1 and CDR2 from the germline V gene are MNHEY and SVGAGI.